The rows below give T cell receptor beta chains drawn from one sample of a study of T cells in Graves' hyperthyroidism and ophthalmopathy. TCRdb passed the multiplex PCR reads through MiXCR, listing each CDR3 protein once. There are 550,000 to 700,000 distinct CDR3 sequences in the sample; about 45% occur only once, and roughly 19% lies in the top ten. Input material: peripheral blood or thyroid tissue (not recorded which). These receptors were obtained from an adult woman with Graves' disease, either hyperthyroidism or ophthalmopathy (not recorded which). The CDR3 runs from the conserved cysteine through the conserved F or W. The D gene is left open where the match is weak. A row's size may be missing; if present it is once, few, many or a size class.

D gene: .
V gene: TRBV2
J gene: TRBJ1-5
clone size: once
CDR3 protein: CASSERTNQPQHF
CDR3 DNA: TGTGCCAGCAGCGAGCGGACCAATCAGCCCCAGCATTTT

D gene: TRBD2
V gene: TRBV20-1
J gene: TRBJ2-5
clone size: many
CDR3 protein: CSARVPSGRRETQYF
CDR3 DNA: TGCAGTGCTAGAGTTCCGAGCGGGAGAAGGGAGACCCAGTACTTC

D gene: .
V gene: TRBV29-1
J gene: TRBJ2-7
clone size: .
CDR3 protein: CSVVLAGSSYEQYF
CDR3 DNA: TGCAGCGTTGTCCTGGCGGGAAGTTCCTACGAGCAGTACTTC

D gene: .
V gene: TRBV20-1
J gene: TRBJ2-5
clone size: many
CDR3 protein: CSATFPSGAETQYF
CDR3 DNA: TGCAGTGCTACCTTCCCGTCGGGAGCGGAGACCCAGTACTTC

D gene: .
V gene: TRBV12-3/TRBV12-4
J gene: TRBJ2-7
clone size: .
CDR3 protein: CASTAGRTYEQYF
CDR3 DNA: TGTGCCAGCACGGCGGGGAGGACGTACGAGCAGTACTTC

D gene: .
V gene: TRBV7-3
J gene: TRBJ1-3
clone size: .
CDR3 protein: CASRQNPTGPLYF
CDR3 DNA: TGTGCCAGCAGACAAAATCCCACGGGCCCTTTATATTTT

D gene: .
V gene: TRBV19
J gene: TRBJ1-3
clone size: .
CDR3 protein: CASSVRHGNTIYF
CDR3 DNA: TGTGCCAGTAGTGTCAGACATGGAAACACCATATATTTT

D gene: .
V gene: TRBV7-9
J gene: TRBJ2-1
clone size: .
CDR3 protein: CASSLQGRAYNEQFF
CDR3 DNA: TGTGCCAGCAGCCTTCAGGGGCGCGCCTACAATGAGCAGTTCTTC

D gene: .
V gene: TRBV10-3
J gene: TRBJ1-3
clone size: .
CDR3 protein: CAIAGGAHSPLHFGNTIYF
CDR3 DNA: .

D gene: .
V gene: TRBV6-1
J gene: TRBJ1-5
clone size: many
CDR3 protein: CASGEGFYSNQPQHF
CDR3 DNA: TGTGCCAGCGGAGAGGGGTTTTATAGCAATCAGCCCCAGCATTTT

D gene: .
V gene: TRBV7-9
J gene: TRBJ2-5
clone size: .
CDR3 protein: CASSLQVPEETQYF
CDR3 DNA: TGTGCCAGCAGCTTACAGGTCCCAGAAGAGACCCAGTACTTC